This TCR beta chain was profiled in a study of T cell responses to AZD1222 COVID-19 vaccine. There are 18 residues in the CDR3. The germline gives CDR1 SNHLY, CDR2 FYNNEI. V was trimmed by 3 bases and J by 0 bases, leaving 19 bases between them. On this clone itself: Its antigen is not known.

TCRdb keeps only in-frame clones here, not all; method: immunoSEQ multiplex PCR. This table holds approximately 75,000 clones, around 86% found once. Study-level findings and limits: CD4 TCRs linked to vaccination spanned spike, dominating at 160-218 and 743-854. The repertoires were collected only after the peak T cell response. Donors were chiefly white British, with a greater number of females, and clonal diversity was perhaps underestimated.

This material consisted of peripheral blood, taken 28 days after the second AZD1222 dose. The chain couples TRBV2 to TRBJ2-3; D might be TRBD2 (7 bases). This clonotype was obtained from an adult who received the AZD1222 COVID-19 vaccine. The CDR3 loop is CASSDRAGAHKSTDTQYF. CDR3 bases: TGTGCCAGCAGTGATCGCGCGGGGGCTCACAAGAGCACAGATACGCAGTATTTT.